What follows is one TCR beta chain and its context. What it recognizes is unknown. The source of the sample is a study of CD4 T cell repertoires in COVID-19. Profiling relied on immunoSEQ multiplex PCR, and the TCRdb table lists in-frame clones only, not all of them. This sample has 60,000 to 90,000 clones, with around 82% found just once. Whole-study results and caveats: In SARS-CoV and/or HKU1 spike cultures, between roughly 7 and 25% of SARS-CoV-2 clonotypes reappeared.

After removal of 0 bases from V and 9 bases from J, the junction contained 3 bases not matched to a gene. Germline V lookup: CDR1 LNHNV, CDR2 YYDKDF (reference sequence). CDR3 size: 14 residues. The chain employs TRBV15 and TRBJ2-1, with 9 positions matching TRBD2. The material was CD4+ T cells from peripheral blood, obtained after recovery from COVID-19. The receptor comes from a human donor who had COVID-19. In DNA form, the CDR3 reads TGTGCCACCAGCAGAGATCGGACTAGCGTTGAGCAGTTCTTC. It encodes CATSRDRTSVEQFF.